This T cell receptor (beta chain) was identified during a study of control samples from healthy donors and cancer patients. This CDR3 contains 13 residues. V gave up 0 bases and J gave up 3 bases, with 7 bases separating them. In germline, CDR1 is SGDLS, CDR2 YYNGEE. The table came from immunoSEQ multiplex PCR; TCRdb's copy has only in-frame clones and leaves some out. This table holds 90,000 to 95,000 clones, roughly 80% found once. V usage is TRBV9 and J usage is TRBJ2-7; D not resolved. The TCR comes from a man aged 30-40 years in good health. The sequenced sample consisted of blood. The CDR3 DNA sequence: TGTGCCAGCAGCGTAGCCCCCCACTACGAGCAGTACTTC. This sequence encodes CASSVAPHYEQYF.